Each of the 5 T cell receptor beta chains below was sequenced from the same sample in a study of patients and donors after allogeneic stem cell transplantation. A single record per CDR3 protein comes from TCRdb applying MiXCR to the RT-PCR reads. There are around 90,000 distinct CDR3 sequences in the sample; roughly 50% occur only once, and roughly 64% lies in the top ten. Material for sequencing was blood, either unsorted or a sorted T cell fraction (not recorded which). The receptor set was obtained from a human donor who was either an allogeneic HSCT recipient or a stem cell or donor lymphocyte infusion donor (not recorded which). It is not recorded whose cells these are; they may come from a transplant donor.

This clonotype was detected only once. J is TRBJ1-5 and V is TRBV15; tentatively, D is TRBD1 (6 bases). Germline assignment: CDR1 LNHNV and CDR2 YYDKDF (reference sequence). The CDR3 is 13 residues long. Trimming pared 3 bases from V and 7 bases from J, leaving 10 bases between. As DNA, the CDR3 is TGTGCCACCAGCAGGCGGGACAACCAGCCCCAGCATTTT. This sequence encodes CATSRRDNQPQHF.

CDR3 in amino acids: CASSPGGYEQYF. For the CDR3, the DNA is TGTGCCAGCAGCCCGGGAGGCTACGAGCAGTACTTC. V is TRBV28 and J is TRBJ2-7; 7 bases align to TRBD2. Germline V CDR1 and CDR2: MDHEN, SYDVKM. With V trimmed by 6 bases and J by 3 bases, 2 bases remained unmatched. The length of the CDR3 is 12 residues.

This chain connects TRBV6-2 or TRBV6-3 to TRBJ2-3; TRBD2 aligns across 11 bases. J gave up 6 bases and V 5 bases, and 4 bases lay outside the gene matches. The CDR3 length is 14 residues. Germline assignment: CDR1 MNHEY and CDR2 SVGEGT. In nucleotides, the CDR3 is TGTGCCAGCAGTCCATCTAGCGGGAGGGATACGCAGTATTTT. Its protein is CASSPSSGRDTQYF.

This clonotype has more than one count but fewer than ten. This chain links TRBV4-2 with TRBJ1-6; D possibly corresponds to TRBD1 (6 bases). Germline V gives CDR1 LGHNA, CDR2 YNFKEQ. With 1 base removed from V and 5 bases from J, the gap between germline ends came to 12 bases. The CDR3 runs to 16 residues. CDR3 amino acids: CASSQVWTANNSPLHF. CDR3 in DNA: TGTGCCAGCAGCCAAGTATGGACAGCCAATAATTCACCCCTCCACTTT.

This clonotype was observed a single time. The chain has TRBV5-1 and TRBJ1-1; no clear D. Trimming removed 5 bases from V and 2 bases from J, with 19 bases in between. The CDR3 runs to 16 residues. Germline CDR1 SGHRS, CDR2 YFSETQ. CDR3 region: CASSSGTGSPNTEAFF. CDR3 DNA sequence: TGCGCCAGCAGTTCTGGAACCGGGTCCCCAAACACTGAAGCTTTCTTT.